The rows below give T cell receptor beta chains drawn from one sample of a study of CD8+ T cells in alopecia areata. Only in-frame clones appear in the TCRdb table, and some are missing; sequencing was by immunoSEQ multiplex PCR. This sample has 200,000 or so clones, with around three fifths found just once. Sequencing used CD8+ T cells sorted from blood. The receptors here all came from a human donor in good health. CDR3s leave out the opening cysteine and the closing phenylalanine or tryptophan.

J	V	CDR3
TRBJ2-3	TRBV5-4	ASSGSELAGDTDTQY
TRBJ1-2	TRBV7-8	ASSLDRTGGHGYT
TRBJ2-1	TRBV19	ASGAVMYNEQF
TRBJ1-1	TRBV7-2	ASSKEGNTEAF
TRBJ2-5	TRBV5-6	ASSLGGRETQY
TRBJ1-4	TRBV25-1	ASSRTDEKLF
TRBJ2-2	TRBV7-3	ASSSSPGGTGELF
TRBJ2-5	TRBV29-1	SVEVRGRQETQY
TRBJ2-5	TRBV4-1	ASSQVGRGETQETQY
TRBJ1-2	TRBV30	AWSSRLWAVPRT
TRBJ2-2	TRBV2	ASSEASRNTGELF
TRBJ2-1	TRBV19	ASKGLAGNYEQF
TRBJ2-7	TRBV4-1	ASSQDTGQGAREQY
TRBJ1-5	TRBV9	ASSVDPRNQPQH
TRBJ2-7	TRBV9	ASSVGAGGYEQY
TRBJ2-7	TRBV27	ASSPGPQKGEQY
TRBJ2-5	TRBV5-1	ASSWAGQGAKETQY
TRBJ2-7	TRBV15	ATMAGGAGEQY
TRBJ1-1	TRBV4-1	ASSQGPREGSNTEAF
TRBJ2-5	TRBV2	ASGHLNVETQY
TRBJ1-4	TRBV29-1	SVEDFGEGNEKLF
TRBJ1-1	TRBV6-4	ASSDPKQGRAF
TRBJ2-5	TRBV4-2	ASSHDGASQGKTQY
TRBJ2-7	TRBV4-2	ASSQDPETSGGGYEQY
TRBJ1-2	TRBV9	ASSVGDGPGGYGYT
TRBJ2-3	TRBV5-1	ASSLAQGGSTDTQY
TRBJ2-7	TRBV29-1	SVEGTREYEQY
TRBJ2-7	TRBV4-1	ASSQDRVAGGLGYEQY
TRBJ2-1	TRBV29-1	SVDMDDYNEQF
TRBJ2-1	TRBV7-6	ASSLLIAGLEQF
TRBJ2-3	TRBV6-6	ASSYSGLGGDTQY
TRBJ1-4	TRBV2	ATSYPNEKLF
TRBJ2-3	TRBV25-1	ASSVGPDTQY
TRBJ1-2	TRBV19	ASSSPGQGIWGYT
TRBJ2-2	TRBV7-9	ASSLAPAPGQGWTGELF
TRBJ2-5	TRBV9	ASSGGGTQY
TRBJ1-4	TRBV6-6	ASSPPSEKLF
TRBJ2-7	TRBV27	ASSSQGYEQY
TRBJ2-2	TRBV5-1	ASSGTSAGELF
TRBJ2-5	TRBV29-1	SVEGLPAQETQY
TRBJ1-1	TRBV7-2	ASSFGLRSTANTEAF
TRBJ2-3	TRBV5-1	ASSPKGRVFTDTQY
TRBJ1-1	TRBV4-1	ASSQVDGFNTEAF
TRBJ2-7	TRBV30	AWSTGTDSYEQY
TRBJ1-1	TRBV30	AWIEGMNTEAF
TRBJ1-6	TRBV2	AIPRTGDSPLH
TRBJ2-7	TRBV4-1	ASSQVDQGLEQY
TRBJ2-7	TRBV2	ARGTGAFWSYEQY
TRBJ2-1	TRBV5-1	ASSLGHEQF